This T cell receptor beta chain was profiled in a study of blood T cell repertoires in COVID-19 (dated by TCRdb to about 2020). For the study in its entirety: Samples covering the acute and convalescent phases of COVID-19 were provided by collaborators in the United States, Italy and Spain. A freely available public database, intended as a resource for researchers studying the immune response to SARS-CoV-2, is where the repertoires were released. The sample metadata nearly always contained a de-identified subject ID, COVID-19 status, age in years and sex. Deeply sampled blood TCRbeta repertoires from subjects exposed to, actively infected with, or recovered from COVID-19 were included in the dataset. The samples were drawn from two sources: the first 160 participants of the ongoing ImmuneRACE study, and over 1,000 subjects contributed by 6 global collaborators. The material from the prospective study consisted of cDNA or gDNA derived from T cells, B-cell-depleted T cells, or PBMCs. Where HLA class I and class II types were available, the types were taken from metadata supplied by the sample provider, not from assay-based typing.

TCRbeta CDR3 regions were amplified from genomic DNA by means of the immunoSEQ Assay, a bias-controlled multiplex PCR. The paper's processing steps were these. The number of nucleated cells in each sample was estimated by amplification of reference gene primers within the assay. To quantify the absolute abundance of each unique TCRbeta CDR3 rearrangement, sequence reads were collapsed and filtered. For each sample, productive Simpson clonality was calculated as the square root of Simpson's diversity index over productive rearrangements. As stored in TCRdb, this immuneACCESS dataset retains in-frame rearrangements with V and J assigned. A fraction of the clones does not appear; measured against another copy, unresolved V genes explain less than half of the discrepancy, and the remainder lacks a known reason. The D gene and trimming were derived from the DNA, and the V and J assignments and clone size from that table. The sample yields 25,000 or so clones; 94% were counted once. The top ten clones comprise 4% to 4.5% of the sample.

Collaborating institutions collected whole blood in K2EDTA tubes following their own protocols. For TCRbeta analysis, collaborators shipped samples in one of three forms: frozen whole blood, isolated PBMCs, or DNA extracted from either of those sample types. Paper-wide results and their limitations: How much clinical and demographic metadata was included differed by source and by participant, and the metadata was provided uncurated.

The count of this clone is one. Its antigen specificity is not known. Per-base quality was not reported, and no clone a single base away is much larger than it. This receptor was taken from a woman in her 50s with active COVID-19. Sequenced material: peripheral blood.

The CDR3 protein: CASSQGTGGLYEQYF. The sequenced DNA is TGTGCCAGCAGCCAAGGGACAGGGGGACTCTACGAGCAGTACTTC. In this chain, TRBV7-9 is recombined with TRBJ2-7, with 11 junctional bases fitting TRBD1. The CDR3 contains 15 residues, cysteine and phenylalanine counted. Only CDR3 DNA is held: 45 bases, read in frame from base 1. V ends up 5 bases short and J 3 bases short, with an unmatched junction base count of 6. In the germline V gene (reference sequence), CDR1 corresponds to SEHNR and CDR2 to FQNEAQ.